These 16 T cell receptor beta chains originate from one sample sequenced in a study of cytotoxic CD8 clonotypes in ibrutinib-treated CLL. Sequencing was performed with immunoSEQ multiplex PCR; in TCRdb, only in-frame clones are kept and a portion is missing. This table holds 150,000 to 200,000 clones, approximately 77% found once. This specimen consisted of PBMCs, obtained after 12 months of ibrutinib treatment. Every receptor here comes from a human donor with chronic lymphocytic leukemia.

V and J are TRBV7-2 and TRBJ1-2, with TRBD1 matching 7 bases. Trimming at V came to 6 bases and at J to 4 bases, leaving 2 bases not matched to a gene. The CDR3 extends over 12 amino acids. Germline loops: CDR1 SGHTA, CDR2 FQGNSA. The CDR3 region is CASRGQIYGYTF. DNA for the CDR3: TGTGCCAGCAGGGGACAGATCTATGGCTACACCTTC. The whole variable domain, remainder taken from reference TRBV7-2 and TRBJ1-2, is GAGVSQSPSNKVTEKGKDVELRCDPISGHTALYWYRQSLGQGLEFLIYFQGNSAPDKSGLPSDRFSAERTGGSVSTLTIQRTQQEDSAVYLCASRGQIYGYTFGSGTRLTVV.

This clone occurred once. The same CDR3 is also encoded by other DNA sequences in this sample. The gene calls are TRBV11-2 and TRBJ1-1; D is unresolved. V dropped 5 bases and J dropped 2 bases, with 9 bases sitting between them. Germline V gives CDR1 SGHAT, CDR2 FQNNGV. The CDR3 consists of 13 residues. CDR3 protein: CASSLQENTEAFF. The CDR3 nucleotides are TGTGCCAGCAGCCTACAAGAAAACACTGAAGCTTTCTTT.

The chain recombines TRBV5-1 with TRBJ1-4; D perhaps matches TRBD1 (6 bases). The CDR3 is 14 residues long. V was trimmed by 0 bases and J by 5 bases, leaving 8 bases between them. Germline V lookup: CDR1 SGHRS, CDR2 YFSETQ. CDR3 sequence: CASSLEGGNEKLFF. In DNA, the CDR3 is TGCGCCAGCAGCTTGGAAGGGGGGAATGAAAAACTGTTTTTT.

The CDR3 here is CARSFRPVIQYF. CDR3 bases: TGTGCCAGAAGCTTCCGCCCGGTCATTCAGTACTTC. This chain connects TRBV5-3 to TRBJ2-4; no clear D. TRBV5-3 is labeled an ORF, and its function is uncertain. Deletions cut 2 bases from V and 9 bases from J, with 9 bases between. CDR3 length equals 12 residues.

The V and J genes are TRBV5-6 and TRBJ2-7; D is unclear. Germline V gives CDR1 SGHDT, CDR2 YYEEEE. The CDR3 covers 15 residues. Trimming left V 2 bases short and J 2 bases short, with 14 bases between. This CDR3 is CASSFPKNPTYEQYF. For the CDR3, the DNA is TGTGCCAGCAGCTTCCCGAAGAACCCGACCTACGAGCAGTACTTC.

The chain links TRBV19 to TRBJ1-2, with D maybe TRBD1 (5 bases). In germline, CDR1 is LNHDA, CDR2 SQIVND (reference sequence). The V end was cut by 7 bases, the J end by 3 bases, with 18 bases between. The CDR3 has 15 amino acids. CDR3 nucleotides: TGTGCCAGTACCCTCTACTATGACAGTGACTATGGCTACACCTTC. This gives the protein CASTLYYDSDYGYTF.

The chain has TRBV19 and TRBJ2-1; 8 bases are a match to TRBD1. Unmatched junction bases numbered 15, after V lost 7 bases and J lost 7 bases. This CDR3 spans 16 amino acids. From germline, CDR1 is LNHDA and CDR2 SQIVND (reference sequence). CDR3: CASTNLPRTGWNEQFF. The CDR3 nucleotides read TGTGCCAGTACCAACCTCCCAAGGACAGGGTGGAATGAGCAGTTCTTC.

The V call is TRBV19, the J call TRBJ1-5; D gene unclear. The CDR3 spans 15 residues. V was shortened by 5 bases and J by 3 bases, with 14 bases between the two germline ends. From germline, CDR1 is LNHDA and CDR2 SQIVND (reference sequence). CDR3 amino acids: CASSREGVFNQPQHF. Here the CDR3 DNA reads TGTGCCAGTAGTCGGGAGGGCGTGTTCAATCAGCCCCAGCATTTT.

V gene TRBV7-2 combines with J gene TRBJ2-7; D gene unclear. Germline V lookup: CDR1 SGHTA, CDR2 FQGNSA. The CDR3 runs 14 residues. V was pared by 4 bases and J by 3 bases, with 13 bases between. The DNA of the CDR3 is TGTGCCAGCAGCTCCCCGGGCCCCTTCTACGAGCAGTACTTC. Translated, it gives CASSSPGPFYEQYF.

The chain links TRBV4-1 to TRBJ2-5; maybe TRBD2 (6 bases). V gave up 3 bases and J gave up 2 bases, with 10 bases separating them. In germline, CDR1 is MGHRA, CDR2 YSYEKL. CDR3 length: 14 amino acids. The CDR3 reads CASSQWREQETQYF. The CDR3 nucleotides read TGCGCCAGCAGCCAGTGGCGGGAACAAGAGACCCAGTACTTC.

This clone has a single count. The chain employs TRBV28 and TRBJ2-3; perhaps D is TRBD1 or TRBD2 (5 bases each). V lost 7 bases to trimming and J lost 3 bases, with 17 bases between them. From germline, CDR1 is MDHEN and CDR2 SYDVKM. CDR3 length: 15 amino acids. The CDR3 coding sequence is TGTGCCAGCACCTCCCCGGGACCCCAAACAGATACGCAGTATTTT. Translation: CASTSPGPQTDTQYF.

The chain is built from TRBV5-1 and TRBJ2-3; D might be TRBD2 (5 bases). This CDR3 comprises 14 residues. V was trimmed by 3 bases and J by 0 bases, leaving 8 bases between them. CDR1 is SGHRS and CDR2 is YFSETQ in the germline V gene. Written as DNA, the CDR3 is TGCGCCAGCAGCTCCGGGGATAGCACAGATACGCAGTATTTT. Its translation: CASSSGDSTDTQYF.

CDR3 sequence reads: CASSPDSRGEKLFF. Written as DNA, the CDR3 is TGTGCCAGCAGCCCCGACAGTCGGGGTGAAAAACTGTTTTTT. The gene calls are TRBV7-2 and TRBJ1-4, with a tentative D call TRBD1 (5 bases). This CDR3 is built from 14 residues. Germline CDR1 SGHTA, CDR2 FQGNSA. Trimming removed 5 bases at V and 7 bases at J, with 14 bases between.

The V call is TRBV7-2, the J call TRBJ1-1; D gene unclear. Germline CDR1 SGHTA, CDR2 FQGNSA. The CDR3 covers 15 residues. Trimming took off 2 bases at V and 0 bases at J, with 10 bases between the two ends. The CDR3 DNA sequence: TGTGCCAGCAGCTTAAGGACGAAGGTGAACACTGAAGCTTTCTTT. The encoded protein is CASSLRTKVNTEAFF.

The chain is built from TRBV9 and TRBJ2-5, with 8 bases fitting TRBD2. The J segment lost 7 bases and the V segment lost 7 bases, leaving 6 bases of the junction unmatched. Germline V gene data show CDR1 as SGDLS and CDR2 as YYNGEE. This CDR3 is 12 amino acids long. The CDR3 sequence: CASSSGSRTQYF. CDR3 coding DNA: TGTGCCAGCTCTAGCGGGTCAAGGACCCAGTACTTC.

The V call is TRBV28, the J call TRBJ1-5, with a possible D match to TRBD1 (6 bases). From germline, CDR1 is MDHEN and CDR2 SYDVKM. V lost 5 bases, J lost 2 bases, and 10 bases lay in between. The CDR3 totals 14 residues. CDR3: CASSTSGGNQPQHF. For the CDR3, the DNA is TGTGCCAGCAGTACTTCAGGGGGCAATCAGCCCCAGCATTTT.